The clone carrying this TCR beta chain was picked up many times. Its antigen is still unknown. The data originate from a study of T cell repertoires in cytomegalovirus infection. Whole-study findings and limits: Of the TCR beta families, the public ones yielded a cumulative frequency that identified carriers of CMV plus the relevant HLA.

MiXCR was run by TCRdb on the reads, yielding one entry per CDR3 protein. The sample yields roughly 310,000 distinct CDR3 sequences, roughly 29% seen once. Material: cultured PBMCs, obtained from culture after CMV antigen stimulation. The clonotype originates from a human donor in good health (CMV status not recorded). Some clones in this sample may be carry-over from other donors' samples.

CDR3 sequence (DNA): TGTGCCATCAGGCAGGATACTGGAAACACCATATATTTT. It translates to CAIRQDTGNTIYF. The chain uses TRBV10-3 and TRBJ1-3; D gene uncertain. The CDR3 extends over 13 amino acids. Trimming left V 6 bases short and J 2 bases short, with 8 bases between. CDR1 and CDR2 from the germline V gene are ENHRY and SYGVKD.